A selection of T cell receptor beta chains follows, all from one sample in a study of CD8+CD57+ T cells in acquired aplastic anemia. TCRdb re-called the reads with MiXCR, one entry per CDR3 protein. The sample includes about 150,000 distinct CDR3 sequences, more than 45% of them seen just once. Sequencing was done on a sample of sorted CD4+, CD8+, or CD8+CD57+ T cells (not recorded which) from PBMCs. Receptors originate from a human donor with aplastic anemia. The CDR3 runs from the conserved cysteine through the conserved F or W. D genes are given only for firm matches. Not all rows give a size; the values are once, few, many and, for expanded clones, a class.

>many|12|.|TRBV20-1|TRBJ2-1
CSAPGLYNEQFF
TGCAGTGCCCCGGGACTTTACAATGAGCAGTTCTTC
>.|13|TRBD1|TRBV24-1|TRBJ1-1
CATSDPETGGAFF
TGTGCCACCAGTGACCCAGAAACAGGGGGAGCTTTCTTT
>once|13|TRBD1|TRBV7-8|TRBJ2-7
CASSRAGGNEQYF
TGTGCCAGCAGCCGGGCAGGGGGCAACGAGCAGTACTTC
>.|13|.|TRBV10-3|TRBJ1-5
CAIRQGRRQPQHF
TGTGCCATCAGGCAGGGTAGGCGTCAGCCCCAGCATTTT
>.|11|.|TRBV7-6|TRBJ1-6
CASSLISPLHF
TGTGCCAGCAGCTTAATCTCACCCCTCCACTTT
>many|14|.|TRBV11-3|TRBJ2-2
CASSLDSGSGELFF
TGTGCCAGCAGCTTAGATTCGGGGTCCGGGGAGCTGTTTTTT
>many|14|.|TRBV19|TRBJ1-2
CASSMWDVDYGYTF
TGTGCCAGTAGTATGTGGGATGTGGACTATGGCTACACCTTC
>many|15|TRBD1|TRBV5-1|TRBJ2-1
CASSLQGAGYNEQFF
TGCGCCAGCAGCTTACAGGGGGCAGGCTACAATGAGCAGTTCTTC
>.|15|.|TRBV15|TRBJ2-3
CATSRDGQAYNEQYF
TGTGCCACCAGCAGAGATGGCCAGGCCTACAATGAGCAGTATTTT
>many|15|.|TRBV20-1|TRBJ2-3
CSASPGESLGDTQYF
TGCAGTGCTAGCCCTGGAGAGAGCTTAGGGGATACGCAGTATTTT
>.|12|.|TRBV7-9|TRBJ1-1
CASSYGLSEAFF
TGCGCCAGCAGCTATGGACTCTCTGAAGCTTTCTTT